This record covers a single T cell receptor (beta chain). The antigen remains undetermined. Data came from immunoSEQ multiplex PCR; TCRdb stores just in-frame clones and leaves some out. The sample has more than 300,000 clones, roughly 90% seen once. The treatment denotes: roughly 20 received Ad26.COV2.S at low or high dose, single or two shots; 5 received placebo; per-sample allocation not given. Day 63 after the first vaccine or placebo injection was the time point for sampling. The sample comes from a study of Ad26.COV2.S vaccination and SARS-CoV-2 variants. Germline V gives CDR1 SGHTA, CDR2 FQGNSA. Trimming cost V 5 bases and J 0 bases, with 13 bases left between them. The CDR3 extends over 15 amino acids. Study-wide findings and caveats: Spike-specific CD8+ and CD4+ T cell responses reportedly showed substantial breadth after vaccination.

The rearrangement joins TRBV7-2 to TRBJ1-1; maybe TRBD1 (5 bases). The specimen was peripheral blood, collected in a trial of Ad26.COV2.S vaccine versus placebo. The sequence was collected from a person between 18 and 59 years old who received the Ad26.COV2.S COVID-19 vaccine or a placebo. The CDR3 protein is CASSLQGGMNTEAFF. The CDR3 nucleotides are TGTGCCAGCAGCCTGCAGGGAGGGATGAACACTGAAGCTTTCTTT.